Shown below are 25 T cell receptor delta chains from a single sample sequenced in a study of gammadelta T cells in human blood. TCRdb used CATT to re-call clones from the RT-PCR reads. The data hold some 900 delta-chain clones, with around 15% observed a single time. Sequenced input: non-Vgamma9Vdelta2 gamma-delta T cells from fetal blood. The receptor set was obtained from a human fetus.

Points on this clone: This may be a read error, as it is one base from a much larger clone. The J gene is TRDJ1, the V gene TRAV38-2/DV8, with 7 bases aligning to TRDD3. The CDR3 runs to 18 residues. Germline assignment: CDR1 TSESDYY and CDR2 QEAYKQQN. After removal of 3 bases from V and 3 bases from J, the junction contained 17 bases not matched to a gene. In DNA form, the CDR3 reads TGTGCTTATAGGATCGATAGTACTGGGGAACCCGGAGCCGATAAACTCATCTTT. Its protein is CAYRIDSTGEPGADKLIF.

In this sample, this clone turned up a few times. This chain connects TRDV2 to TRDJ3, with 13 positions matching TRDD3. TCRdb leaves out the J gene; it was filled in here by matching the DNA to germline. The J segment lost 0 bases and the V segment lost 3 bases, leaving 4 bases of the junction unmatched. CDR1 and CDR2 from the germline V gene are GEAIGNYY and EKD. There are 19 residues in the CDR3. CDR3 DNA: TGTGCCTGTGACCACTGGGGGATACGCCCCTCCTGGGACACCCGACAGATGTTTTTC. This sequence encodes CACDHWGIRPSWDTRQMFF.

This clone is large (0.1 to 1%). V and J are TRDV1 and TRDJ2; TRDD3 matches at 10 bases. The CDR3 is 23 amino acids. Germline lookup yields CDR1 TSWWSYY and CDR2 QGS. V lost 1 base and J lost 3; bases outside the gene matches: 23. Here the CDR3 reads CALGERPFTYGGYPLWMTAQLFF. The CDR3 DNA reads as TGTGCTCTTGGGGAACGACCCTTTACATATGGGGGATACCCCCTTTGGATGACAGCACAACTCTTCTTT.

This clone is classed as medium-sized. The same CDR3 arises from other DNA sequences in this sample as well. The chain carries TRDV2 and TRDJ1; TRDD3 aligns across 8 bases. CDR1 GEAIGNYY and CDR2 EKD come from the germline V gene. The CDR3 has 14 amino acids. Trimming took 1 base from V and 0 from J; bases not matched to a gene: 0. The chain's CDR3 is CACDTGGYTDKLIF. The CDR3 bases are TGTGCCTGTGACACTGGGGGATACACCGATAAACTCATCTTT.

This clone has more than one count but fewer than ten. This sequence may be a read error, since a much larger clone differs from it by one base. The chain carries TRDV2 and TRDJ3; TRDD3 agrees at 10 bases. No J gene is reported in TCRdb; it was inferred here by comparing the DNA with germline. CDR3 length: 18 residues. Germline V gives CDR1 GEAIGNYY, CDR2 EKD. The CDR3 DNA reads TGTGCCTGCCTCTACTGGGGGATTACCTCCTGGAACACCCGACAGATGTTTTTC. Encoded protein: CACLYWGITSWNTRQMFF.

This clone is large within its sample. Other DNA sequences in this specimen translate into the identical CDR3. The chain employs TRAV38-2/DV8 and TRDJ2; 9 bases line up with TRDD3. The germline CDR1 and CDR2 sequences are TSESDYY and QEAYKQQN. V dropped 4 bases and J dropped 3; count of bases not matched to a gene: 1. The CDR3 is 14 residues long. This CDR3 is CAYRYWGMTAQLFF. Written as DNA, the CDR3 is TGTGCTTATAGGTACTGGGGGATGACAGCACAACTCTTCTTT.

Judged by abundance, this clone is large. This chain links TRDV2 with TRDJ3; 9 nucleotides align to TRDD3. Losses at the gene ends were 1 base for V and 0 bases for J; bases not matched to a gene: 0. The CDR3 sequence is 17 residues long. Per the germline V gene, CDR1 is GEAIGNYY and CDR2 is EKD. CDR3 coding DNA: TGTGCCTGTGACACTGGGGGATACTCCTGGGACACCCGACAGATGTTTTTC. Amino acids: CACDTGGYSWDTRQMFF.

About this clone itself: A much larger clone differs from this one at a single base, so this may be a read error. The rearrangement joins TRDV2 to TRDJ3; TRDD3 matches 10 bases. The J gene comes from matching the DNA to germline here; TCRdb lacks it. In germline, CDR1 is GEAIGNYY, CDR2 EKD. This CDR3 spans 19 amino acids. With 1 base clipped from V and 0 bases from J, the junction kept 5 bases outside the gene matches. In nucleotides, the CDR3 is TGTGCCTGTGACACTGGGGGATACAAGAGCTCCTGGGACACCCGACAGATGTTTTTC. Its translation: CACDTGGYKSSWDTRQMFF.

As for this clone: A far more abundant clone sits one base away, making this likely a read error. This rearrangement joins TRDV2 to TRDJ3; 7 positions match TRDD3. TCRdb is silent on the J gene; assignment here came from matching the DNA to germline. From germline, CDR1 is GEAIGNYY and CDR2 EKD. The length of the CDR3 is 16 residues. The CDR3 is CACDWGSSWDNRQMFF. In DNA, the CDR3 is TGTGCCTGTGACTGGGGGAGCTCCTGGGACAACCGACAGATGTTTTTC.

The table lists this clone with a few counts. Only one base separates this from a far larger clonotype, so it likely reflects a read error. Other DNA sequences in this sample translate to the same CDR3. The chain has TRDV1 and TRDJ1; the match to TRDD3 covers 12 bases. This CDR3 comprises 22 residues. Germline V gene sequence: CDR1 TSWWSYY, CDR2 QGS. Here the CDR3 reads CALGETGFPPTYTGGYTHKLIF. The CDR3 coding sequence is TGTGCTCTTGGGGAAACTGGATTCCCCCCAACGTATACTGGGGGATACACCCATAAACTCATCTTT.

This clone was picked up a small number of times. A single base separates this from a much larger clone, so it may be a read error. The rearrangement uses TRDV1 and TRDJ1, with TRDD3 identical over 11 bases. Germline-derived CDR1 and CDR2 are TSWWSYY and QGS. CDR3 length: 21 amino acids. CDR3: CALGELISLGDTGMYTDKRIF. CDR3 nucleotides: TGTGCTCTTGGGGAACTTATCTCCCTGGGGGATACCGGAATGTACACCGATAAACGCATCTTT.

No V gene call was produced; the J gene was TRDJ2. The CDR3 is made up of 10 amino acids. The CDR3 coding sequence is TGTAGTGCTTTGACAGCACAACTCTTCTTT. Residues: CSALTAQLFF.

This clone came up a few times. Since a far larger clone is one base different, this is likely a read error. V gene TRDV1 combines with J gene TRDJ2; no clear D. CDR3 length equals 14 residues. The germline gives CDR1 TSWWSYY, CDR2 QGS. V was pared by 2 bases and J by 1 base, with 5 bases between. The DNA of the CDR3 is TGTGCTCTTGGGGAAGTGGATTTGACAGCACAACTCTTCTTT. Its protein is CALGEVDLTAQLFF.

This clone ranks as large. The chain combines TRDV1 with TRDJ3; TRDD3 agrees at 8 bases. V shed 4 bases, J shed 0 bases, and the junction held 5 bases outside the gene matches. The CDR3 runs to 18 residues. Germline V gives CDR1 TSWWSYY, CDR2 QGS. The CDR3 nucleotides read TGTGCTCTTGGGGGACTGGGGGCCCTCTCCTGGGACACCCGACAGATGTTTTTC. Its protein product is CALGGLGALSWDTRQMFF.

This clone is medium-sized. Other DNA sequences in the same sample also yield this CDR3. V usage is TRDV1 and J usage is TRDJ1, with 10 bases that match TRDD3. The V and J ends lost 0 bases and 0 bases, in that order; junction bases with no gene match: 19. CDR1 is TSWWSYY and CDR2 is QGS in the germline V gene. The CDR3 covers 22 residues. The CDR3 sequence is CALGELTRFTGGLPYDTDKLIF. CDR3 DNA: TGTGCTCTTGGGGAACTAACCCGTTTTACTGGGGGATTGCCATACGACACCGATAAACTCATCTTT.

Of note for this clone: This is likely an artifact of a read error, given a far larger clone one base away. The J gene is TRDJ3, the V gene TRDV2; the match to TRDD3 covers 7 bases. The J gene, missing from TCRdb, was assigned here through DNA to germline matching. This CDR3 is 16 amino acids long. The germline CDR1 and CDR2 sequences are GEAIGNYY and EKD. As DNA, the CDR3 is TGTGCCTGTGACTGGGGGAGCTCCTGGGACACCCGTCAGATGTTTTTC. Amino acids: CACDWGSSWDTRQMFF.

A note on this clone: It may be a read error: a sequence one base away is much more abundant. The chain links TRDV1 to TRDJ1, with TRDD3 matching over 7 bases. From germline, CDR1 is TSWWSYY and CDR2 QGS. CDR3 length: 16 residues. V lost 1 base to trimming and J lost 4 bases; unmatched junction nucleotides: 9. CDR3 nucleotides: TGTGCTCTTGGGGAACGTCCGTTACTGGGGTTCGATAAACTCATCTTT. Encoded protein: CALGERPLLGFDKLIF.

V is TRAV29/DV5 and J is TRDJ3; 7 nucleotides match TRDD3. There are 19 residues in the CDR3. Unmatched junction bases numbered 9, after V lost 0 bases and J lost 0 bases. CDR1 NSMFDY and CDR2 ISSIKDK come from the germline V gene. CDR3 region: CAASESGGQSSWDTRQMFF. The DNA of the CDR3 is TGTGCAGCAAGCGAGTCTGGGGGCCAAAGCTCCTGGGACACCCGACAGATGTTTTTC.

Sample share makes this clone large (0.1 to 1%). The chain joins TRDV2 to TRDJ3; 7 nucleotides match TRDD3. Germline CDR1 GEAIGNYY, CDR2 EKD. Germline trimming cut 0 bases from V and 0 bases from J; bases unmatched to any gene: 1. This CDR3 contains 17 residues. The DNA of the CDR3 is TGTGCCTGTGACACCGGGGATAGCTCCTGGGACACCCGACAGATGTTTTTC. Its translation: CACDTGDSSWDTRQMFF.

Details on this clone: This likely traces to a read error, being one base from a far larger clone. This chain joins TRDV2 and TRDJ1, with TRDD3 identical over 8 bases. No J gene was available from TCRdb, and it was assigned here by a germline match of the DNA. Germline V gene lookup returns CDR1 GEAIGNYY and CDR2 EKD. This CDR3 contains 15 residues. After removal of 1 base from V and 0 bases from J, the junction contained 3 bases not matched to a gene. CDR3 residues: CACDTLGDHTDKLIF. Here the CDR3 DNA reads TGTGCCTGTGACACGCTGGGGGACCACACCGATAAACTCATCTTT.

This chain joins TRDV2 and TRDJ3; TRDD3 matches at 11 bases. The J gene, missing from TCRdb, was assigned here through DNA to germline matching. The CDR3 length is 20 residues. V trimming: 0 bases; J trimming: 2 bases; junction bases outside the gene matches: 8. The V gene's germline CDR1 is GEAIGNYY and CDR2 EKD. The CDR3 DNA sequence: TGTGCCTGTGACACCGTTGGGGGATACGATCATCCCTGGGACACCCGACAGATGTTTTTC. It specifies CACDTVGGYDHPWDTRQMFF.

Comments on this clone: The germline gene is not matched at one end of the junction; a read error may be the cause. This chain joins TRDV2 and TRDJ3; possibly TRDD3 for D (5 bases). Here the J gene came from matching the DNA to germline, since TCRdb omits it. CDR3 size: 18 residues. Per the germline V gene, CDR1 is GEAIGNYY and CDR2 is EKD. The chain's CDR3 is CACDTSGTSSWVTRRMFF. The CDR3, as DNA: TGTGCCTGTGACACGTCGGGGACGAGCTCCTGGGTCACCCGACGGATGTTTTTC.

The V call is TRDV1, the J call TRDJ4; 10 positions agree with TRDD3. The CDR3 length is 21 residues. J lost 9 bases, V lost 4 bases, and 32 bases had no gene match. Germline V lookup: CDR1 TSWWSYY, CDR2 QGS. The CDR3 loop reads CALGAEGTSYREGGGYGTLIF. The CDR3, as DNA: TGTGCTCTTGGGGCCGAGGGGACTTCCTACCGCGAGGGAGGGGGATACGGAACGTTGATCTTT.

A note on this clone: This may arise from a read error, as a much more abundant clone is one base away. The rearrangement links TRDV1 to TRDJ2; TRDD3 is a possible D gene (6 bases). The length of the CDR3 is 14 residues. The V and J ends lost 0 bases and 8 bases respectively, with 10 bases between them. CDR1 is TSWWSYY and CDR2 is QGS in the germline V gene. The CDR3 nucleotides read TGTGCTCTTGGGGAACTGCGGATACTGGCACAACTCTTCTTT. It translates to CALGELRILAQLFF.

Within the sample, this clone is large. The rearrangement uses TRDV1 and TRDJ1; 13 bases line up with TRDD3. Trimming at V came to 0 bases and at J to 2 bases, leaving 27 bases not matched to a gene. Germline V CDR1 and CDR2: TSWWSYY, QGS. CDR3 length: 25 residues. CDR3 in DNA: TGTGCTCTTGGGGAACTTACCGACCCCCTAGGCTTACACTACTGGGGGATACGAAAGACCGATAAACTCATCTTT. This sequence encodes CALGELTDPLGLHYWGIRKTDKLIF.